A single sample gave rise to the 9 T cell receptor beta chains below, sequenced in a study of blood T cell repertoires in COVID-19. TCRdb's table, derived via immunoSEQ multiplex PCR, lists solely in-frame clones and lacks some. The sample includes about 160,000 clones, more than 80% seen only once; the top ten take roughly 2%. Input material: peripheral blood. The source of these receptors is a man between 65 and 79 years old with acute or convalescent COVID-19.

The V call is TRBV5-6, the J call TRBJ1-2, with 9 bases matching TRBD1. Germline assignment: CDR1 SGHDT and CDR2 YYEEEE. This CDR3 is 16 amino acids long. The junction had 10 bases not matched to a gene; V was cut back by 3 bases and J by 4 bases. The CDR3 is CASSSPPGQGAYGYTF. The CDR3 DNA reads TGTGCCAGCAGCTCGCCCCCGGGACAGGGTGCCTATGGCTACACCTTC.

The gene calls are TRBV5-1 and TRBJ2-1, with TRBD2 matching 9 bases. The germline V gene encodes CDR1 SGHRS and CDR2 YFSETQ. V gave up 3 bases and J gave up 5 bases; unmatched junction bases: 9. The CDR3 contains 16 residues. The CDR3 region has the DNA TGCGCCAGCAGCTCCACACTAGCGGGCCTCGACAATGAGCAGTTCTTC. This codes for CASSSTLAGLDNEQFF.

This clone was found a few times. The chain combines TRBV18 with TRBJ2-7; 9 bases line up with TRBD1. The CDR3 is 17 amino acids. Germline V gene sequence: CDR1 KGHSH, CDR2 LQKENI. The junction had 10 bases not matched to a gene; V was cut back by 3 bases and J by 1 base. The CDR3 region is CASSPSIPTGGSYEQYF. The CDR3 region has the DNA TGTGCCAGCTCACCCTCCATCCCGACAGGGGGGTCCTACGAGCAGTACTTC.

This clone was picked up one time. The V gene is TRBV6-5, the J gene TRBJ2-2; D unresolved. Per germline, CDR1 MNHEY and CDR2 SVGAGI. The CDR3 is made up of 16 amino acids. The ends were cut back, 2 bases at V and 2 bases at J, with 12 bases in the middle. CDR3 sequence reads: CASSYRSRANTGELFF. CDR3 bases: TGTGCCAGCAGTTACCGTAGCCGAGCAAACACCGGGGAGCTGTTTTTT.

The V and J genes are TRBV9 and TRBJ2-5; no clear D gene. Germline V gene data show CDR1 as SGDLS and CDR2 as YYNGEE. The CDR3 is made up of 14 amino acids. Between the trimmed V and J ends, which lost 0 bases and 1 base, there was a span of 7 bases. The CDR3 DNA is TGTGCCAGCAGCGTAGTATGTCCCCAAGAGACCCAGTACTTC. This gives the protein CASSVVCPQETQYF.

The chain links TRBV29-1 to TRBJ2-7; the D is unclear. Germline V gives CDR1 SQVTM, CDR2 ANQGSEA. The germline V and J ends were trimmed by 4 bases and 3 bases, with 7 bases remaining between them. The CDR3 is 11 amino acids. CDR3 in DNA: TGCAGCGTTGCCACTAACTACGAGCAGTACTTC. It is translated as CSVATNYEQYF.

V is TRBV30 and J is TRBJ1-4; 8 bases map to TRBD1. Germline-derived CDR1 and CDR2 are GTSNPN and SVGIG (reference sequence). The CDR3 is 14 residues long. J gave up 4 bases and V 6 bases, and 7 bases lay outside the gene matches. The DNA for the CDR3 is TGTGCCTGCGAGCCAGGGGGCCTTAATGAAAAACTGTTTTTT. This encodes CACEPGGLNEKLFF.

This sequence joins TRBV6-1 and TRBJ1-2, with TRBD1 matching 7 bases. Germline assignment: CDR1 MNHNS and CDR2 SASEGT. The CDR3 covers 15 residues. Trimming cost V 2 bases and J 5 bases; bases outside gene matches: 8. Here the CDR3 DNA reads TGTGCCAGCAGTGAAATTAGGGGGCGGTCGTATGGCTACACCTTC. Amino acids: CASSEIRGRSYGYTF.

A single count supports this clone. V usage is TRBV11-2 and J usage is TRBJ2-7, with D perhaps TRBD2 (5 bases). Germline V gene sequence: CDR1 SGHAT, CDR2 FQNNGV. The CDR3 runs 11 residues. Trimming shortened V by 5 bases and J by 4 bases, and 6 bases separated the two germline ends. CDR3 sequence: CASSPGYEQYF. The CDR3 region has the DNA TGTGCCAGCAGCCCGGGGTACGAGCAGTACTTC.